Listed here are 13 T cell receptor beta chains from one sample, sequenced in a study of OX40 agonist ivuxolimab in advanced cancers. Only in-frame clones appear in the TCRdb table, and some are missing; sequencing was by immunoSEQ multiplex PCR. The repertoire includes 40,000 to 45,000 clones, 80% of them detected once, and more than 9% sits in the top ten. The source material was CD4+ or CD8+ T cells sorted from blood, sampled in a trial of the OX40 agonist ivuxolimab. These receptors originate from an adult with an advanced solid tumor such as melanoma, head and neck, liver or kidney cancer.

The V call is TRBV10-3, the J call TRBJ2-1; the match to TRBD1 covers 10 bases. J lost 7 bases, V lost 2 bases, and 5 bases had no gene match. This CDR3 comprises 15 residues. Germline V lookup: CDR1 ENHRY, CDR2 SYGVKD. Here the CDR3 DNA reads TGTGCCATCAGTGAGGGCAGGACAGGGGGAAATGAGCAGTTCTTC. Translated, it gives CAISEGRTGGNEQFF.

The rearrangement links TRBV7-2 to TRBJ2-1, with 11 bases matching TRBD2. The CDR3 contains 16 residues. CDR1 and CDR2 from the germline V gene are SGHTA and FQGNSA. Germline trimming cut 1 base from V and 12 bases from J; bases unmatched to any gene: 11. In nucleotides, the CDR3 is TGTGCCAGCAGCTTAGGGGGACTAGCGGCCGTGCTAGGGCAGTTCTTC. Its translation: CASSLGGLAAVLGQFF. The full variable domain, with the rest looked up from reference TRBV7-2 and TRBJ2-1, is GAGVSQSPSNKVTEKGKDVELRCDPISGHTALYWYRQSLGQGLEFLIYFQGNSAPDKSGLPSDRFSAERTGGSVSTLTIQRTQQEDSAVYLCASSLGGLAAVLGQFFGPGTRLTVL.

This clone was recorded only once. This chain connects TRBV29-1 to TRBJ2-5; D gene uncertain. Trimming removed 4 bases at V and 9 bases at J, with 15 bases between. The CDR3 length is 12 residues. Looked up from germline, CDR1 is SQVTM and CDR2 is ANQGSEA. The DNA for the CDR3 is TGCAGCGTTGTACCCGCTGAGGTGGCCCAGTACTTC. Its protein is CSVVPAEVAQYF.

This clone was seen a handful of times. This sequence joins TRBV7-2 and TRBJ1-1; unclear D gene. The ends were cut back, 5 bases at V and 4 bases at J, with 17 bases in the middle. The CDR3 runs to 15 residues. Germline V CDR1 and CDR2: SGHTA, FQGNSA. The CDR3, as DNA: TGTGCCAGCAGCCCTGGCAACAAAAGAGGCACTGAAGCTTTCTTT. As protein: CASSPGNKRGTEAFF.

The chain employs TRBV19 and TRBJ1-2, with D tentatively TRBD1 (6 bases). The germline gives CDR1 LNHDA, CDR2 SQIVND (reference sequence). The length of the CDR3 is 15 residues. The V gene lost 2 bases and the J gene lost 3 bases, with 13 bases spanning the gap. The chain's CDR3 is CASSITPRGDYGYTF. For the CDR3, the DNA is TGTGCCAGTAGTATAACCCCGAGGGGGGACTATGGCTACACCTTC.

V gene TRBV6-1 combines with J gene TRBJ2-7; 12 nucleotides line up with TRBD1. Germline trimming cut 2 bases from V and 5 bases from J; bases unmatched to any gene: 4. The V gene's germline CDR1 is MNHNS and CDR2 SASEGT. The CDR3 runs 15 residues. The CDR3 is CASSELGQGANEQYF. The CDR3 region has the DNA TGTGCCAGCAGTGAATTGGGACAGGGGGCCAACGAGCAGTACTTC.

The V call is TRBV5-4, the J call TRBJ2-7; D perhaps matches TRBD1 (5 bases). Germline V lookup: CDR1 SGHNT, CDR2 YYREEE (reference sequence). This CDR3 contains 15 residues. V was trimmed by 0 bases and J by 2 bases, leaving 12 bases between them. The CDR3 DNA sequence: TGTGCCAGCAGCTTGGGTAGGGGCAGTACCTACGAGCAGTACTTC. It translates to CASSLGRGSTYEQYF.

To note about this clone: The germline gene is not matched at one end of the junction; a read error may be the cause. V usage is TRBV7-2 and J usage is TRBJ2-5; the match to TRBD2 covers 11 bases. The CDR3 contains 16 residues. Germline V lookup: CDR1 SGHTA, CDR2 FQGNSA. CDR3 in DNA: TGTGCCAGCAGCGTGTCTAGCGGGAGGACTCAAGAGGCCCAGTACTTC. This encodes CASSVSSGRTQEAQYF.

The CDR3 nucleotides are TGTGCCGGGGGAGGGGGTCCTACAGATACGCAGTATTTT. Translated, it gives CAGGGGPTDTQYF. The V gene is TRBV9, the J gene TRBJ2-3; D perhaps matches TRBD2 (7 bases). Germline-derived CDR1 and CDR2 are SGDLS and YYNGEE. V was pared by 10 bases and J by 3 bases, with 15 bases between. This CDR3 region has 13 residues. The whole variable domain, filled in from reference TRBV9 and TRBJ2-3, reads DSGVTQTPKHLITATGQRVTLRCSPRSGDLSVYWYQQSLDQGLQFLIQYYNGEERAKGNILERFSAQQFPDLHSELNLSSLELGDSALYFCAGGGGPTDTQYFGPGTRLTVL.

This clone occurred a few times. V usage is TRBV11-2 and J usage is TRBJ1-2; no definite D call. This CDR3 has 12 amino acids. Trimming shortened V by 2 bases and J by 8 bases, and 9 bases separated the two germline ends. Germline loops: CDR1 SGHAT, CDR2 FQNNGV. The DNA for the CDR3 is TGTGCCAGCAGCTTAAGGAGTCTAGGCTACACCTTC. It codes for CASSLRSLGYTF.

The rearrangement uses TRBV7-6 and TRBJ2-3; D is ambiguous. There are 16 residues in the CDR3. V was cut by 5 bases and J by 3 bases, with 18 bases left in between. Germline CDR1 SGHVS, CDR2 FNYEAQ. The CDR3 DNA is TGTGCCAGCAGCGTCGGACGGACGATAAGGACAGATACGCAGTATTTT. As protein: CASSVGRTIRTDTQYF.

V gene TRBV27 combines with J gene TRBJ2-7, with D uncertain. Looked up from germline, CDR1 is MNHEY and CDR2 is SMNVEV (reference sequence). V lost 5 bases and J lost 5, with 16 bases in between. CDR3 length: 14 residues. The CDR3 sequence is CASSIRTALNEQYF. CDR3 nucleotides: TGTGCCAGCAGTATACGGACCGCGCTCAACGAGCAGTACTTC.

The rearrangement uses TRBV5-4 and TRBJ2-5; 9 bases line up with TRBD2. The CDR3 contains 16 residues. Germline lookup yields CDR1 SGHNT and CDR2 YYREEE (reference sequence). Trimming cost V 3 bases and J 5 bases; bases outside gene matches: 11. The CDR3 spells CASSSIAGVGKETQYF. Here the CDR3 DNA reads TGTGCCAGCAGCTCCATAGCGGGAGTGGGCAAGGAGACCCAGTACTTC.